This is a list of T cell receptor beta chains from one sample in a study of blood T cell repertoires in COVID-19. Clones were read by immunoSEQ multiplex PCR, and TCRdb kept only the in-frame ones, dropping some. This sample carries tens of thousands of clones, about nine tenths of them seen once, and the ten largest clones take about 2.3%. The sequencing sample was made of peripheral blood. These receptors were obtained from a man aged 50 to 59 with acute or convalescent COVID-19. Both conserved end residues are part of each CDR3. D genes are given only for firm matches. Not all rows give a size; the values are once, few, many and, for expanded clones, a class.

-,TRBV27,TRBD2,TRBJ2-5,CASSLSWTSGPQTQYF,TGTGCCAGCAGTTTATCATGGACTAGCGGCCCCCAGACCCAGTACTTC
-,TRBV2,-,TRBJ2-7,CASSESPSYEQYF,TGTGCCAGCAGTGAGTCTCCCTCCTACGAGCAGTACTTC
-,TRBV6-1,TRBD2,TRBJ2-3,CASSEAGGASPDTQYF,TGTGCCAGCAGTGAAGCCGGGGGGGCCTCCCCAGATACGCAGTATTTT
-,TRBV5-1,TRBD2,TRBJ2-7,CASSLVASGPYEQYF,TGCGCCAGCAGCTTGGTGGCTAGCGGACCTTACGAGCAGTACTTC
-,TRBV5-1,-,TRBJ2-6,CASSGGSSGANVLTF,TGCGCCAGCAGTGGTGGGAGCTCTGGGGCCAACGTCCTGACTTTC
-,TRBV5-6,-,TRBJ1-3,CASSLSWDSSGNTIYF,TGTGCCAGCAGCTTGTCCTGGGACTCCTCTGGAAACACCATATATTTT
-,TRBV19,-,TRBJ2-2,CASSTPDRPNTGELFF,TGTGCCAGTAGTACCCCCGACAGACCGAACACCGGGGAGCTGTTTTTT
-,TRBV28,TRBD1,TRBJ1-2,CASSWGQNYGYTF,TGTGCCAGCAGTTGGGGACAGAACTATGGCTACACCTTC
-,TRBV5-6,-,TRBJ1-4,CASSFMKSPITNEKLFF,TGTGCCAGCAGCTTTATGAAGAGTCCGATAACTAATGAAAAACTGTTTTTT
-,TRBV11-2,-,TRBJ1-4,CASSLGRGGQGEKLFF,TGTGCCAGCAGCTTAGGGCGGGGGGGGCAAGGTGAAAAACTGTTTTTT
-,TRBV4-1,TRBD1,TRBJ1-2,CASSQDRGYGYTF,TGCGCCAGCAGCCAGGACAGGGGCTATGGCTACACCTTC
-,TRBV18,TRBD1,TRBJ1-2,CASSPPTTGEGYTF,TGTGCCAGCTCACCACCCACGACAGGGGAAGGCTACACCTTC
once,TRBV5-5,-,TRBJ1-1,CASSLDTNTEAFF,TGTGCCAGCAGCTTGGACACGAACACTGAAGCTTTCTTT
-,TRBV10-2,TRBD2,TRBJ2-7,CAAQLGSGTHEQYF,TGCGCGGCGCAACTGGGTAGCGGGACCCACGAGCAGTACTTC
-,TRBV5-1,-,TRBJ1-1,CASSLEGAGTTEAFF,TGCGCCAGCAGCTTGGAAGGGGCAGGCACCACTGAAGCTTTCTTT
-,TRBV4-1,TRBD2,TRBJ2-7,CASSQDVREGYEQYF,TGCGCCAGCAGCCAAGATGTGCGGGAGGGCTACGAGCAGTACTTC
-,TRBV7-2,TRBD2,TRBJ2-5,CASNLAGDSPWETQYF,TGTGCCAGCAACCTAGCGGGCGATTCACCGTGGGAGACCCAGTACTTC
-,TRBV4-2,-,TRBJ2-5,CASSTTRFETQYF,TGTGCCAGCAGCACCACTAGGTTTGAGACCCAGTACTTC
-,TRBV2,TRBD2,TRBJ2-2,CASRSGSDTGELFF,TGTGCCAGCAGGAGCGGGAGCGACACCGGGGAGCTGTTTTTT
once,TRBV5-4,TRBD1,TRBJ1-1,CASSLGTGGEAFF,TGTGCCAGCAGCTTAGGGACAGGGGGCGAGGCTTTCTTT
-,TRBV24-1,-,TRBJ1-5,CATSDAGVGDQPQHF,TGTGCCACCAGTGACGCAGGGGTGGGGGATCAGCCCCAGCATTTT
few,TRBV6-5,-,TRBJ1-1,CASSPGRGNTEAFF,TGTGCCAGCAGCCCGGGGAGAGGAAACACTGAAGCTTTCTTT
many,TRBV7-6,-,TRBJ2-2,CASSLILDTGELFF,TGTGCCAGCAGCTTAATTCTTGACACCGGGGAGCTGTTTTTT
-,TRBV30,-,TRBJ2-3,CAWSVTEEDTQYF,TGTGCCTGGAGTGTGACAGAGGAGGATACGCAGTATTTT
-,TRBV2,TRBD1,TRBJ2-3,CASSDRDRYTDTQYF,TGTGCCAGCAGTGACCGGGACAGGTACACAGATACGCAGTATTTT
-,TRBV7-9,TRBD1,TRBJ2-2,CASSLPGGSTGELFF,TGTGCCAGCAGCTTACCAGGGGGAAGCACCGGGGAGCTGTTTTTT